These 11 T cell receptor beta chains came from one sample sequenced in a study of blood T cell repertoires in COVID-19. Produced via immunoSEQ multiplex PCR; TCRdb's table is partial and in-frame only. Of about 210,000 clones listed, around 84% are singletons. Material: peripheral blood. The source of these receptors is an elderly woman with acute or convalescent COVID-19.

The V gene is TRBV7-9, the J gene TRBJ2-2; D perhaps matches TRBD1 (6 bases). Trimming cost V 5 bases and J 0 bases, with 10 bases left between them. Germline CDR1 and CDR2: SEHNR and FQNEAQ (reference sequence). CDR3 length: 15 residues. CDR3: CASSPQGTNTGELFF. The CDR3 nucleotides read TGTGCCAGCAGCCCCCAGGGGACGAACACCGGGGAGCTGTTTTTT.

This clone was found once. The V gene is TRBV6-1, the J gene TRBJ2-3; D ambiguous. Deletions cut 4 bases from V and 13 bases from J, with 12 bases between. CDR1 and CDR2 (germline): MNHNS, SASEGT. The CDR3 has 11 residues. CDR3 residues: CASSGSFEEYF. The DNA of the CDR3 is TGTGCCAGCAGTGGGAGTTTTGAGGAGTATTTT.

The genes are TRBV18 and TRBJ1-1, with unresolved D. Trimming stripped 2 bases from V and 0 bases from J, with 13 bases between. CDR1 and CDR2 (germline): KGHSH, LQKENI. The CDR3 has 16 amino acids. The CDR3 coding sequence is TGTGCCAGCTCACCATTTCGGGTATCCATGAACACTGAAGCTTTCTTT. Its translation is CASSPFRVSMNTEAFF.

The chain has TRBV11-3 and TRBJ1-1; D gene unclear. V lost 3 bases and J 8 bases, leaving 10 bases between the germline ends. CDR3 length: 12 amino acids. CDR1 SGHNT and CDR2 YENEEA come from the germline V gene. CDR3 nucleotide sequence: TGTGCCAGCAGCTTCGGATCGGGGGAAGCTTTCTTT. It yields the protein CASSFGSGEAFF.

The J gene is TRBJ2-7, the V gene TRBV7-2, with D perhaps matching TRBD2 (6 bases). V dropped 2 bases and J dropped 3 bases, with 11 bases sitting between them. Germline V gene sequence: CDR1 SGHTA, CDR2 FQGNSA. CDR3 length: 14 amino acids. This CDR3 is CASSLPGDRYEQYF. CDR3 nucleotide sequence: TGTGCCAGCAGCTTACCGGGAGATCGCTACGAGCAGTACTTC.

This clone has just a few counts. The gene calls are TRBV7-2 and TRBJ2-7; D may be TRBD1 (6 bases). This CDR3 comprises 13 residues. The germline V gene encodes CDR1 SGHTA and CDR2 FQGNSA. V was cut by 1 base and J by 3 bases, with 7 bases left in between. This CDR3 reads CASSLGGGYEQYF. In nucleotides, the CDR3 is TGTGCCAGCAGCTTAGGAGGGGGCTACGAGCAGTACTTC. The full variable domain, rest sourced from reference TRBV7-2 and TRBJ2-7, is GAGVSQSPSNKVTEKGKDVELRCDPISGHTALYWYRQSLGQGLEFLIYFQGNSAPDKSGLPSDRFSAERTGGSVSTLTIQRTQQEDSAVYLCASSLGGGYEQYFGPGTRLTVT.

V and J are TRBV7-2 and TRBJ2-3; tentative D call: TRBD1 (6 bases). Trimming stripped 1 base from V and 3 bases from J, with 14 bases between. The CDR3 is 16 residues long. Germline assignment: CDR1 SGHTA and CDR2 FQGNSA. In DNA, the CDR3 is TGTGCCAGCAGCTTAGTTGGGGGCAGGCCGACAGATACGCAGTATTTT. This translates into CASSLVGGRPTDTQYF.

The rearrangement uses TRBV5-1 and TRBJ2-2; D is undetermined. Germline lookup yields CDR1 SGHRS and CDR2 YFSETQ. V lost 2 bases, J lost 6 bases, and 11 bases lay in between. The CDR3 is made up of 14 amino acids. The CDR3 reads CASSLSQAAGELFF. The DNA for the CDR3 is TGCGCCAGCAGCTTATCCCAGGCTGCCGGGGAGCTGTTTTTT.

This clone has a count of ten or more. The chain joins TRBV7-9 to TRBJ1-3; unclear D gene. The germline gives CDR1 SEHNR, CDR2 FQNEAQ (reference sequence). This CDR3 is 14 amino acids long. The germline V and J ends were trimmed by 4 bases and 0 bases, with 7 bases remaining between them. CDR3 sequence: CASSWTNSGNTIYF. CDR3 in DNA: TGTGCCAGCAGCTGGACTAACTCTGGAAACACCATATATTTT. The full variable domain, its missing parts supplied by reference TRBV7-9 and TRBJ1-3, is DTGVSQNPRHKITKRGQNVTFRCDPISEHNRLYWYRQTLGQGPEFLTYFQNEAQLEKSRLLSDRFSAERPKGSFSTLEIQRTEQGDSAMYLCASSWTNSGNTIYFGEGSWLTVV.

V and J are TRBV27 and TRBJ1-1, with 7 bases aligning to TRBD1. CDR3 length: 14 amino acids. Trimming took 4 bases from V and 1 from J; bases not matched to a gene: 3. Germline loops: CDR1 MNHEY, CDR2 SMNVEV (reference sequence). The CDR3: CASSYRDRNTEAFF. The CDR3 DNA reads as TGTGCCAGCAGTTACCGGGACAGGAACACTGAAGCTTTCTTT.

This chain links TRBV28 with TRBJ1-5; 8 bases are shared with TRBD1. J was trimmed by 7 bases and V by 4 bases; bases with no gene match: 6. The CDR3 covers 14 residues. Germline CDR1 MDHEN, CDR2 SYDVKM. CDR3: CASSSGGASQPQHF. The DNA for the CDR3 is TGTGCCAGCAGTTCAGGGGGCGCGTCCCAGCCCCAGCATTTT.